A single count supports the clone carrying this T cell receptor beta chain. What it recognizes is unknown. These data belong to a study of CD8 T cells in Susac syndrome. Study-wide findings and caveats: It was acknowledged in the study that its TCR sequencing and HLA analysis involved a relatively small number of individuals.

High-throughput TCR beta sequencing covered peripheral CD8+ and CD4+ T cells. FACS enriched CD8+ TEMRA cells, while bulk CD8+ and CD4+ were negatively isolated. With random hexamers, reverse transcription was performed on about 0.5 to 1 ug of RNA. The authors amplified TCR beta CDR3 across 54 Vbeta and 13 Jbeta using immunoSEQ multiplex PCR. MiXCR, run by TCRdb on the immunoSEQ multiplex PCR reads, gives a single entry per CDR3 protein. The sample yields 100,000 to 150,000 distinct CDR3 sequences, 90% to 95% seen once. In germline, CDR1 is SGDLS, CDR2 YYNGEE. V lost 1 base to trimming and J lost 5 bases; unmatched junction nucleotides: 4. The CDR3 length is 15 residues.

The source is a human donor with multiple sclerosis. The chain joins TRBV9 to TRBJ2-5; 11 bases align to TRBD1. The sequenced material came from CD8+ T cells from PBMCs. The CDR3 DNA is TGTGCCAGCAGCGTATGGGGGACAGGGGGTGAGACCCAGTACTTC. Translated: CASSVWGTGGETQYF.